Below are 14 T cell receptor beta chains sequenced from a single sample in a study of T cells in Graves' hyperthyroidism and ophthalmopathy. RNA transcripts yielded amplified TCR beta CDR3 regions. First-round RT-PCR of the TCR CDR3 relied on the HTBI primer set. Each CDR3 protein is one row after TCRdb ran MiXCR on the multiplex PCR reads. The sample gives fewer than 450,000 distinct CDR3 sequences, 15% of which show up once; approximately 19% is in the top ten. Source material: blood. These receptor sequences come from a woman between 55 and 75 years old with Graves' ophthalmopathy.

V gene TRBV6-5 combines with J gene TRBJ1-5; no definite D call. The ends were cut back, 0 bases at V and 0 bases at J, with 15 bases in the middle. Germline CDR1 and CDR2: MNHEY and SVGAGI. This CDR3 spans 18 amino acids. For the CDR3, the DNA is TGTGCCAGCAGTTACTCCCCTCTGGGCTTCTATAGCAATCAGCCCCAGCATTTT. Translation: CASSYSPLGFYSNQPQHF.

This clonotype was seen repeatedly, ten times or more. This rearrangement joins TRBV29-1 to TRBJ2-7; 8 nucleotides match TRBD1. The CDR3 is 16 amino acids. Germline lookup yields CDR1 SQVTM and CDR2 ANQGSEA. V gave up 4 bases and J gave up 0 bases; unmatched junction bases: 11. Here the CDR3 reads CSVGSPGQGLSYEQYF. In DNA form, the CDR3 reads TGCAGCGTTGGTTCGCCAGGACAGGGCCTCTCCTACGAGCAGTACTTC.

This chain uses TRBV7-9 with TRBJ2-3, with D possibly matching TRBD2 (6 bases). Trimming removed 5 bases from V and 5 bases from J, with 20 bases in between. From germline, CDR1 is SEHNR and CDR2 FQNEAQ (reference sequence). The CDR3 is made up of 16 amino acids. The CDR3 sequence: CASSPGPEGPEDTQYF. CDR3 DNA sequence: TGTGCCAGCAGCCCGGGACCGGAGGGCCCGGAAGATACGCAGTATTTT.

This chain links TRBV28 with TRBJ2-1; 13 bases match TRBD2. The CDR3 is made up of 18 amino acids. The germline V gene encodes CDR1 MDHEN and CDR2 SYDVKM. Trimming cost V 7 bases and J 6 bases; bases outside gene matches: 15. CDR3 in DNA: TGTGCCAGCAACTCCGGGACTAGCGGGATTCTTTCTGGCAATGAGCAGTTCTTC. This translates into CASNSGTSGILSGNEQFF.

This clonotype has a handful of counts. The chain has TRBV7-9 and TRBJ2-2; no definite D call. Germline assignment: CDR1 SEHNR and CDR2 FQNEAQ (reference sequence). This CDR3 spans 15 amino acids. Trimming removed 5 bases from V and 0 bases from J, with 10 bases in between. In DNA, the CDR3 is TGTGCCAGCAGCCTACAGTATACGAACACCGGGGAGCTGTTTTTT. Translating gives CASSLQYTNTGELFF.

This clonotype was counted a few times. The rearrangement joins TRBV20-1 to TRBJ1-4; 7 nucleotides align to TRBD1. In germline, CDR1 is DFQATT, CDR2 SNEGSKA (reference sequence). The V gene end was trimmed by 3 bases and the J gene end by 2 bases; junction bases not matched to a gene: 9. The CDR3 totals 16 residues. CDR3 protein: CSASPTGYGTNEKLFF. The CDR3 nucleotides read TGCAGTGCTAGCCCGACAGGGTACGGGACTAATGAAAAACTGTTTTTT.

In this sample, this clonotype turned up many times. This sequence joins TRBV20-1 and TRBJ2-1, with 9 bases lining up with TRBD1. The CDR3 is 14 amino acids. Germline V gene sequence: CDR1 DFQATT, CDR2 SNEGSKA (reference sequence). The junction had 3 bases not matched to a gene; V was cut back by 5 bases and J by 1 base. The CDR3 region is CSAPGQGSYNEQFF. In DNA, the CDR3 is TGCAGTGCTCCGGGACAGGGATCCTACAATGAGCAGTTCTTC.

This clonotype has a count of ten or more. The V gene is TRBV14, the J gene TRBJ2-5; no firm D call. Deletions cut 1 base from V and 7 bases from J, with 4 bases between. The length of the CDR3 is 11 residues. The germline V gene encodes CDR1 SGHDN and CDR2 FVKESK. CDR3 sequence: CASSQVGTQYF. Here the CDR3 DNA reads TGTGCCAGCAGCCAAGTAGGGACCCAGTACTTC. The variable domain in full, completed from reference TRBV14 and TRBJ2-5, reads EAGVTQFPSHSVIEKGQTVTLRCDPISGHDNLYWYRRVMGKEIKFLLHFVKESKQDESGMPNNRFLAERTGGTYSTLKVQPAELEDSGVYFCASSQVGTQYFGPGTRLLVL.

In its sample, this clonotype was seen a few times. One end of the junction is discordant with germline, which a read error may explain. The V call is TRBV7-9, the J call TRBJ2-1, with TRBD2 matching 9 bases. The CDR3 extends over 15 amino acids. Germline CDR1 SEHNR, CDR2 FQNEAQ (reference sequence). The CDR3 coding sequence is TGTGCCAGCAGCCCCTTAGCGGGAGTTGACAATGGGCAGTTCTTC. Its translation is CASSPLAGVDNGQFF.

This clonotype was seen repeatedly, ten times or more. The CDR3 loop is CASSRTGLGQPQHF. The DNA for the CDR3 is TGTGCCAGCAGTCGTACAGGATTAGGACAGCCCCAGCATTTT. The chain recombines TRBV28 with TRBJ1-5; maybe TRBD1 (5 bases). Trimming cost V 5 bases and J 7 bases, with 15 bases left between them. This CDR3 region has 14 residues. CDR1 and CDR2 (germline): MDHEN, SYDVKM.

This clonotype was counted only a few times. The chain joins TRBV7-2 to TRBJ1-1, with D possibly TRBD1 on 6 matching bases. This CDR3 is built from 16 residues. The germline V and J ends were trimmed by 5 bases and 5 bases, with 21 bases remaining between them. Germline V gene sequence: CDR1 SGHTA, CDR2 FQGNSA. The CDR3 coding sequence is TGTGCCAGCAGCCCCGGGACACGGCCCGGGGGGACTGAAGCTTTCTTT. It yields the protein CASSPGTRPGGTEAFF.

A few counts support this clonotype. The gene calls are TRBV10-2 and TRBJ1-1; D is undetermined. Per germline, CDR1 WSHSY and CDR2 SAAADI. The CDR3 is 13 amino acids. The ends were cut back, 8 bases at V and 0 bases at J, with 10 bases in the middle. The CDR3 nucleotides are TGCGCCAGCTGTTCCAGTATGAACACTGAAGCTTTCTTT. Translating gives CASCSSMNTEAFF.

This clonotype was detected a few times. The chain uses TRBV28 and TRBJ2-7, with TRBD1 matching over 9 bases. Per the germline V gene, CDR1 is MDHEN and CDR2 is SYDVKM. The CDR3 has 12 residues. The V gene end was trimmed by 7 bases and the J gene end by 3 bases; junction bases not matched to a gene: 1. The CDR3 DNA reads TGTGCCAGCAACAGGGGGCTCTACGAGCAGTACTTC. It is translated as CASNRGLYEQYF.

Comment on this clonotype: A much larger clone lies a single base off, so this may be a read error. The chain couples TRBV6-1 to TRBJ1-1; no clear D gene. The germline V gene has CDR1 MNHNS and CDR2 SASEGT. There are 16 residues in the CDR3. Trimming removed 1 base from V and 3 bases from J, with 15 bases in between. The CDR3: CASSEEIVLGYTEAFF. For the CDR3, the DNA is TGTGCCAGCAGTGAAGAGATAGTCTTAGGGTACACTGAAGCTTTCTTT.